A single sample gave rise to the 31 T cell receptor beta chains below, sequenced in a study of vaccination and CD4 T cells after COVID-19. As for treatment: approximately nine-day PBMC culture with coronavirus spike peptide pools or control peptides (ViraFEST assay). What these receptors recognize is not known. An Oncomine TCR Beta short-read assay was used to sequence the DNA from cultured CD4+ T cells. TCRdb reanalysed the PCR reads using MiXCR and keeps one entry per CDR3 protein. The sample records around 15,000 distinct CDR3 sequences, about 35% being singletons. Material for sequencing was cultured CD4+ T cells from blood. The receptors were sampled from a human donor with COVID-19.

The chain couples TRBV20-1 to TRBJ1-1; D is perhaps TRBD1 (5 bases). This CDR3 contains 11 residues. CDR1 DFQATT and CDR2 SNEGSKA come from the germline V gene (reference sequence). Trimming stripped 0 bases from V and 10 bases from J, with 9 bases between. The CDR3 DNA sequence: TGCAGTGCTAGAGATAACCAGGGAGCTTTCTTT. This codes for CSARDNQGAFF.

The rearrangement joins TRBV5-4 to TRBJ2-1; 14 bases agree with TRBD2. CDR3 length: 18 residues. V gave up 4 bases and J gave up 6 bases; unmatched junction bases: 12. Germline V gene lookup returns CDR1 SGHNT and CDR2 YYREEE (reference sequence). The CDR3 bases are TGTGCCAGCAGCGGGACCGGGACTAGCGGGGGAGAGGGCAATGAGCAGTTCTTC. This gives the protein CASSGTGTSGGEGNEQFF.

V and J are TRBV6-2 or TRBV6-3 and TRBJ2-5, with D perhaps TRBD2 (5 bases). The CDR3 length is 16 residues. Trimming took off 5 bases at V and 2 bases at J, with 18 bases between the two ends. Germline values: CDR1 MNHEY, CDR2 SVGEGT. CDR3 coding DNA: TGTGCCAGCAGTCCCCGAGGGAGTGGGATACAAGAGACCCAGTACTTC. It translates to CASSPRGSGIQETQYF.

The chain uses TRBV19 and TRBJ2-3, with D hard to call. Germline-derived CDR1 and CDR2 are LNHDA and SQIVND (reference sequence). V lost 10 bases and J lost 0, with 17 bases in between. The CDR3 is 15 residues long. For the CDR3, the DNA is TGTGCCACCTCAAGGGCAGGAACTAGCACAGATACGCAGTATTTT. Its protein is CATSRAGTSTDTQYF. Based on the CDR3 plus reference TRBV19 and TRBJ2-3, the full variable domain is DGGITQSPKYLFRKEGQNVTLSCEQNLNHDAMYWYRQDPGQGLRLIYYSQIVNDFQKGDIAEGYSVSREKKESFPLTVTSAQKNPTAFYLCATSRAGTSTDTQYFGPGTRLTVL.

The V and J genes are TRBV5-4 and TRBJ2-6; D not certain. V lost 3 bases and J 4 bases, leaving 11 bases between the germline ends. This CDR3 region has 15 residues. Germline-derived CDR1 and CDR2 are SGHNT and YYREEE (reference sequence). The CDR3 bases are TGTGCCAGCAGCTCCTGGCGGTCCGGGGCCAACGTCCTGACTTTC. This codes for CASSSWRSGANVLTF.

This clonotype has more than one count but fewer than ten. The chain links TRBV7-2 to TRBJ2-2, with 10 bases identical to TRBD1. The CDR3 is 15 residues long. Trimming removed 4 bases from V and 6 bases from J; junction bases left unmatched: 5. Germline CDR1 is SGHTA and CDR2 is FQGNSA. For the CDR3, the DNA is TGTGCCAGCAGCTCTACCGGGACAGGGGCCGGGGAGCTGTTTTTT. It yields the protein CASSSTGTGAGELFF.

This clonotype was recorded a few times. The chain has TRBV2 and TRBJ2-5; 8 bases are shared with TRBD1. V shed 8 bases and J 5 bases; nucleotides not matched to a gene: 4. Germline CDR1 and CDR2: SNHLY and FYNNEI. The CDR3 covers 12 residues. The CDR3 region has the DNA TGTGCCAGCGAAGACAGGGGTGAGACCCAGTACTTC. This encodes CASEDRGETQYF.

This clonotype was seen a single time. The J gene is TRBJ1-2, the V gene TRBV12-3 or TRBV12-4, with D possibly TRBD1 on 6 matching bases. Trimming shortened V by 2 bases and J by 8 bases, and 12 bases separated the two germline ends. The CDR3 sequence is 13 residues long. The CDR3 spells CASSLLGGSGYTF. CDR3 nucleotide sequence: TGTGCCAGCAGTTTACTAGGGGGGAGCGGCTACACCTTC.

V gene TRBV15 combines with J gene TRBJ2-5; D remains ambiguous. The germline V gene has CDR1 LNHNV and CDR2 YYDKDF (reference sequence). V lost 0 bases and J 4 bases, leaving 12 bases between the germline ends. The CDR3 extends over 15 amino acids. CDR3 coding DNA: TGTGCCACCAGCAGAGAATCCAGGATAGGAGAGACCCAGTACTTC. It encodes CATSRESRIGETQYF.

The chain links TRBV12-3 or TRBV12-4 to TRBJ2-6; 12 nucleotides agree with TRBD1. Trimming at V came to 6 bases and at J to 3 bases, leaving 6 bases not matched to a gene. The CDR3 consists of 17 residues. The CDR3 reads CASSAGQGARGANVLTF. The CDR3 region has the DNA TGTGCCAGCAGCGCGGGACAGGGGGCCCGTGGGGCCAACGTCCTGACTTTC.

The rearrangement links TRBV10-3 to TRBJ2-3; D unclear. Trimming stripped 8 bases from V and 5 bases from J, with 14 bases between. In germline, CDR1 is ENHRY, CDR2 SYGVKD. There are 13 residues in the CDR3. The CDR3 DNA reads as TGTGCCATCGGTCGGGCTGTCGAAGATACGCAGTATTTT. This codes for CAIGRAVEDTQYF.

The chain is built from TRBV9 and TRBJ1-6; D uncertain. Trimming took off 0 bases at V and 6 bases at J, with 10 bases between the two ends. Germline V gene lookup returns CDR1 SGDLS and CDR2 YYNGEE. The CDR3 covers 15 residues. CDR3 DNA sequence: TGTGCCAGCAGCGTAGGGGCAGGCCCTAATTCACCCCTCCACTTT. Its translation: CASSVGAGPNSPLHF.

CDR3 sequence reads: CASSQVSTDYGYTF. CDR3 nucleotides: TGTGCCAGCAGCCAAGTTTCCACAGACTATGGCTACACCTTC. This chain joins TRBV4-2 and TRBJ1-2; D gene uncertain. The V gene lost 1 base and the J gene lost 3 bases, with 9 bases spanning the gap. This CDR3 has 14 amino acids. Germline values: CDR1 LGHNA, CDR2 YNFKEQ.

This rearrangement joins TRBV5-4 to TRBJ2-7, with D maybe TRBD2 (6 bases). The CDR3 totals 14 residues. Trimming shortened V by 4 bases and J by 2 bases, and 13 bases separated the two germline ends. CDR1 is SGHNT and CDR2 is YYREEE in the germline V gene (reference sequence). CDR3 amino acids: CASSPSGGAYEQYF. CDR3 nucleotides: TGTGCCAGCAGCCCGTCCGGAGGGGCCTACGAGCAGTACTTC.

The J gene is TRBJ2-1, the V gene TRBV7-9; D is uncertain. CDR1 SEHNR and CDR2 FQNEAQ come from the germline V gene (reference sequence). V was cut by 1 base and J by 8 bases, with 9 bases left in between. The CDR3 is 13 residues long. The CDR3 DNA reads TGTGCCAGCAGCTTAGAGGTTACCCATGAGCAGTTCTTC. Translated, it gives CASSLEVTHEQFF.

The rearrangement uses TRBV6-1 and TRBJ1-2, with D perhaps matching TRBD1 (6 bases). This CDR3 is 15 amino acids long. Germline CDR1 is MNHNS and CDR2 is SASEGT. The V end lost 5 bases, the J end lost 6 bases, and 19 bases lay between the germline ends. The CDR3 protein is CASSLPGQGYHGYTF. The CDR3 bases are TGTGCCAGCAGTCTCCCCGGGCAGGGGTACCATGGCTACACCTTC.

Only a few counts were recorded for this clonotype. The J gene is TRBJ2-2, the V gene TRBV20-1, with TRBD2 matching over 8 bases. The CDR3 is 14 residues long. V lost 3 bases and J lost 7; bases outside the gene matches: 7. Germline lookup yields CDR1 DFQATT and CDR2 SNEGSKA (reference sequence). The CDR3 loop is CSARTGGPGGELFF. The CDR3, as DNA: TGCAGTGCTAGGACGGGGGGGCCAGGCGGGGAGCTGTTTTTT.

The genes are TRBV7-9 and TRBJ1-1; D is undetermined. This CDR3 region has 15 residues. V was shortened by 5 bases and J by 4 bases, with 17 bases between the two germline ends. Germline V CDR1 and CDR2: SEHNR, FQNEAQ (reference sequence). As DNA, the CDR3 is TGTGCCAGCAGCCGAGGGTCAAATTGGGGCACTGAAGCTTTCTTT. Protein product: CASSRGSNWGTEAFF.

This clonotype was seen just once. CDR3: CASSGASGTSYNEQFF. The CDR3, as DNA: TGTGCCAGCAGTGGGGCTAGCGGGACTTCCTACAATGAGCAGTTCTTC. The J gene is TRBJ2-1, the V gene TRBV12-3 or TRBV12-4; 9 bases are shared with TRBD2. V shed 5 bases, J shed 1 base, and the junction held 6 bases outside the gene matches. The CDR3 is made up of 16 amino acids.

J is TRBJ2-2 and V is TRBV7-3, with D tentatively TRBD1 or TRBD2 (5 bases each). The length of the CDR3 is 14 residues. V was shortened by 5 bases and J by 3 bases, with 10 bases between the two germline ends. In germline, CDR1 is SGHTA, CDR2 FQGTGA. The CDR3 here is CASSPGTHTGELFF. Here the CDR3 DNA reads TGTGCCAGCAGCCCAGGGACCCACACCGGGGAGCTGTTTTTT. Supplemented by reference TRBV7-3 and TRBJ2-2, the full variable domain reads GAGVSQTPSNKVTEKGKYVELRCDPISGHTALYWYRQSLGQGPEFLIYFQGTGAADDSGLPNDRFFAVRPEGSVSTLKIQRTERGDSAVYLCASSPGTHTGELFFGEGSRLTVL.

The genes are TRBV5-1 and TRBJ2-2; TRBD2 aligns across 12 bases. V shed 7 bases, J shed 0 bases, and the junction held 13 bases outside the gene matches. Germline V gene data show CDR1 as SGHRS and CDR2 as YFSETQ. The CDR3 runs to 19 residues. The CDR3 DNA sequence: TGCGCCAGCGCACCGGAACTAGCGGGGGGACCCTCGAACACCGGGGAGCTGTTTTTT. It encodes CASAPELAGGPSNTGELFF.

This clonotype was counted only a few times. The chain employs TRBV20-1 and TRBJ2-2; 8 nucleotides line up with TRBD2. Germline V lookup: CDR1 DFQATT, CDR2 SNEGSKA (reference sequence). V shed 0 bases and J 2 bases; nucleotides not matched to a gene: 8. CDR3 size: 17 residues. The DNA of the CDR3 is TGCAGTGCTAGAGATCGGTACGCGGGGGGCAACACCGGGGAGCTGTTTTTT. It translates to CSARDRYAGGNTGELFF.

The CDR3 here is CASSMTFREQYF. The CDR3 DNA reads TGTGCCAGTAGTATGACTTTTCGGGAGCAGTACTTC. V and J are TRBV19 and TRBJ2-7; no definite D call. The CDR3 has 12 amino acids. Germline lookup yields CDR1 LNHDA and CDR2 SQIVND (reference sequence). V lost 3 bases, J lost 7 bases, and 10 bases lay in between.

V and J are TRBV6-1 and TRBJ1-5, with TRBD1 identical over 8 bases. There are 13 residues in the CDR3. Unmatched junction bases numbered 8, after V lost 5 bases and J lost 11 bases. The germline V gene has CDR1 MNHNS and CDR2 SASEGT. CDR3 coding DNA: TGTGCCAGCAGTCTTCGACAGGGGTTAACCCAGCATTTT. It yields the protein CASSLRQGLTQHF.

Here the CDR3 reads CAWSGAGGRGTGELFF. CDR3 sequence (DNA): TGTGCCTGGAGTGGAGCGGGGGGCAGGGGCACCGGGGAGCTGTTTTTT. This rearrangement joins TRBV30 to TRBJ2-2; 9 bases align to TRBD2. V was pared by 1 base and J by 4 bases, with 7 bases of the junction left unmatched. Germline CDR1 is GTSNPN and CDR2 is SVGIG (reference sequence). This CDR3 region has 16 residues.

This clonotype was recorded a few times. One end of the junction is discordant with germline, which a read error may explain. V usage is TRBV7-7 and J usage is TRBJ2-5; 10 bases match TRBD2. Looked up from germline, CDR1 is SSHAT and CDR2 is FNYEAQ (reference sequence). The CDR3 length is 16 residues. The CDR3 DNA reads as TGTGCTAGCAGCTTCACAGCGGGGGGGGTAATGGAGACCCAGTACTTC. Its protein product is CASSFTAGGVMETQYF.

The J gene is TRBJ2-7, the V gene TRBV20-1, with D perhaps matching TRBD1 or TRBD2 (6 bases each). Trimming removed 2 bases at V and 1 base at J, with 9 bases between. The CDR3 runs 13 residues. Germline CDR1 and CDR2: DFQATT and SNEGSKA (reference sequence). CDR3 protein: CSARRGPSYEQYF. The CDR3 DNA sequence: TGCAGTGCTAGACGGGGGCCTTCCTACGAGCAGTACTTC.

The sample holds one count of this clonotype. CDR3 bases: TGTGCCAGCAGTTACCTCACCATCGGACAGTTAACCTACAATGAGCAGTTCTTC. This gives the protein CASSYLTIGQLTYNEQFF. The chain couples TRBV6-5 to TRBJ2-1; D is perhaps TRBD1 (6 bases). V was shortened by 2 bases and J by 2 bases, with 19 bases between the two germline ends. CDR1 is MNHEY and CDR2 is SVGAGI in the germline V gene. CDR3 length: 18 amino acids.

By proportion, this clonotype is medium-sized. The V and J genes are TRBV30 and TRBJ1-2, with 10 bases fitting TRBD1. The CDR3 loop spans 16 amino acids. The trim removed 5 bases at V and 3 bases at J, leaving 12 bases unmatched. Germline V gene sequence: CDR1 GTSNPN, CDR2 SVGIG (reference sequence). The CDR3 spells CAWGIVTGGWDYGYTF. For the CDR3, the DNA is TGTGCCTGGGGGATTGTGACAGGGGGCTGGGACTATGGCTACACCTTC.

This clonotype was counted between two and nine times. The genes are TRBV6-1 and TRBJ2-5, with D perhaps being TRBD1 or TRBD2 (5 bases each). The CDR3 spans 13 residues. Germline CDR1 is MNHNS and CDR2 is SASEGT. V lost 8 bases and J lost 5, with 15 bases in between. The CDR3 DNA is TGTGCCAGCGGCGCTGGGGGTCCCGAGACCCAGTACTTC. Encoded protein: CASGAGGPETQYF.

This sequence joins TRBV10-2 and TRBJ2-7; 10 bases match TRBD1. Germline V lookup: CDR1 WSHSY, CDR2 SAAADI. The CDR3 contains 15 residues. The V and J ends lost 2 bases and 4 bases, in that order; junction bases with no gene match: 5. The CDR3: CASSERTGGPYEQYF. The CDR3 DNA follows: TGCGCCAGCAGTGAGCGGACAGGGGGTCCTTACGAGCAGTACTTC.